The clone carrying this T cell receptor (beta chain) came up many times. Its matching antigen is unknown. The data derive from a study of T cells in Graves' hyperthyroidism and ophthalmopathy. Study at large: Peripheral blood sampling occurred at initial diagnosis, before any treatment. Study-level results: Ophthalmopathy was told apart from stable hyperthyroidism by a 13 V-J model. In the blood, most expanded thyroid clonotypes above 0.001 appeared as well.

What was amplified from RNA transcripts were TCR beta CDR3 regions. With the HTBI primer set, the TCR CDR3 went through a first round of RT-PCR. TCRdb analysed the multiplex PCR reads with MiXCR anew, one entry per CDR3 protein. The sample records 360,000 or so distinct CDR3 sequences, about 16% being singletons. Germline V CDR1 and CDR2: GTSNPN, SVGIG (reference sequence). CDR3 length: 13 residues. The V end was cut by 5 bases, the J end by 1 base, with 10 bases between. Sequenced: blood. The V call is TRBV30, the J call TRBJ2-3; no definite D call. The sequence derives from a woman aged 55-69 years with Graves' ophthalmopathy. The CDR3 loop reads CAWEPLGTDTQYF. Written as DNA, the CDR3 is TGTGCCTGGGAGCCCCTGGGCACAGATACGCAGTATTTT.